This T cell receptor beta chain was captured in a study of blood T cell repertoires in COVID-19. Looking at the study overall: Nucleic acid was either cDNA or gDNA, and it came from T cells, B-cell-depleted T cells, or PBMCs.

Sequencing was performed with immunoSEQ multiplex PCR; in TCRdb, only in-frame clones are kept and a portion is missing. The data show roughly 80,000 clones, 85% to 95% seen once. The CDR3 runs 12 residues. Trimming took 5 bases from V and 5 from J; bases not matched to a gene: 5. Germline-derived CDR1 and CDR2 are SQVTM and ANQGSEA. The chain uses TRBV29-1 and TRBJ2-5, with 7 positions matching TRBD1. Sample: peripheral blood. This TCR derives from a man in his fifties or sixties with acute or convalescent COVID-19. CDR3 DNA sequence: TGCAGCGTTCCGACAGGGAAGGAGACCCAGTACTTC. It codes for CSVPTGKETQYF.